This T cell receptor (beta chain) is from a study of blood T cell repertoires in COVID-19. At the level of the study: Some COVID-19 samples were acute and others convalescent; all came from the United States, Italy and Spain.

CDR3 size: 18 residues. V was shortened by 0 bases and J by 0 bases, with 16 bases between the two germline ends. Looked up from germline, CDR1 is SGDLS and CDR2 is YYNGEE. The repertoire was sequenced with immunoSEQ multiplex PCR; TCRdb's copy has only in-frame clones and lacks some. The table has almost 50,000 clones, under 95% seen once; the top ten hold 3.9%. The V and J genes are TRBV9 and TRBJ1-5; D ambiguous. The sample taken for sequencing was peripheral blood. This sequence originates from a human donor in a cohort sampled during active COVID-19. This chain's CDR3 is CASSVVVRGVFSNQPQHF. The CDR3 DNA reads as TGTGCCAGCAGCGTAGTAGTCCGGGGAGTTTTTAGCAATCAGCCCCAGCATTTT.